Presented here are 4 T cell receptor beta chains from one specimen sequenced in a study of Graves' ophthalmopathy and Graves' hyperthyroidism. CDR3 regions of TCR beta were amplified from RNA transcripts. Second-round multiplex PCR came after a first-round RT-PCR that employed HTBI primers. One entry per CDR3 protein results from TCRdb running MiXCR on the multiplex PCR reads. The table has fewer than 600,000 distinct CDR3 sequences, roughly 14% seen once. Sequenced sample: blood. The receptors derive from a woman aged 25 to 45 with Graves' ophthalmopathy.

The V gene is TRBV12-3 or TRBV12-4, the J gene TRBJ1-1; tentative D call: TRBD1 (5 bases). The CDR3 spans 16 residues. V was shortened by 6 bases and J by 3 bases, with 20 bases between the two germline ends. Here the CDR3 reads CASRKGPRSSDTEAFF. The CDR3 DNA follows: TGTGCCAGCAGAAAGGGGCCACGGTCCTCCGACACTGAAGCTTTCTTT.

V gene TRBV12-3 or TRBV12-4 combines with J gene TRBJ2-7; 9 nucleotides match TRBD2. The CDR3 has 14 amino acids. Trimming at V came to 6 bases and at J to 2 bases, leaving 5 bases not matched to a gene. CDR3 in DNA: TGTGCCAGCAGCGCGACTAGCGGAACCTACGAGCAGTACTTC. Amino acid sequence: CASSATSGTYEQYF.

This clonotype was counted many times. The V and J genes are TRBV6-1 and TRBJ1-5, with D perhaps TRBD1 (5 bases). V shed 3 bases and J shed 9 bases, with 12 bases lying between them. The CDR3 loop spans 13 amino acids. In germline, CDR1 is MNHNS, CDR2 SASEGT. The CDR3 DNA is TGTGCCAGCAGTGATACCCAGGGTTCGCCCCAGCATTTT. Encoded protein: CASSDTQGSPQHF.

The table lists this clonotype with many counts. The chain links TRBV4-2 to TRBJ1-1; D unclear. The germline CDR1 and CDR2 sequences are LGHNA and YNFKEQ. This CDR3 is built from 16 residues. Trimming removed 0 bases from V and 4 bases from J, with 15 bases in between. As DNA, the CDR3 is TGTGCCAGCAGCCAAGAAGACACACGGGGTGGCACTGAAGCTTTCTTT. The encoded protein is CASSQEDTRGGTEAFF.